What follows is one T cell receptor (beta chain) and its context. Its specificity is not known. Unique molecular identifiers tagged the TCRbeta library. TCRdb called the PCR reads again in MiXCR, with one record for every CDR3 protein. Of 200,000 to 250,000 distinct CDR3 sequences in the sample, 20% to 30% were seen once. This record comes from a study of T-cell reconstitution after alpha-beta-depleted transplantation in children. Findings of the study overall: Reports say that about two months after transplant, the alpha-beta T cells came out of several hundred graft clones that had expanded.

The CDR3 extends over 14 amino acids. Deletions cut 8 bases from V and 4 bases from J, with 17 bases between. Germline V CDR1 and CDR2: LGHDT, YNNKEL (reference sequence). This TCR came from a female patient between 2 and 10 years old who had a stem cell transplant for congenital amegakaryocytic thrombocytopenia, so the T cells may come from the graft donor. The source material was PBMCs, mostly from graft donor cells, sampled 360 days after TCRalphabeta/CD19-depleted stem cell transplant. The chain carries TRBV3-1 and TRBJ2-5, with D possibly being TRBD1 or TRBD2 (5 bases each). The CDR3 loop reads CASRPRRGVETQYF. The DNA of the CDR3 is TGTGCCAGCCGCCCACGGAGAGGGGTAGAGACCCAGTACTTC.